This T cell receptor (beta chain) was recovered during a study of esophageal squamous cell carcinoma under preoperative chemotherapy. About the study: TCR repertoires were profiled from both peripheral blood T cells and tumor-infiltrating lymphocytes.

This clonotype was detected only a few times. Its antigen remains unidentified. TCRdb re-analysed the PCR reads in MiXCR, keeping a single row per CDR3 protein. The data contain fewer than 20,000 distinct CDR3 sequences, roughly 50% of them singletons. Overall study findings and caveats: Tumor-infiltrating lymphocytes showed no significant post-chemotherapy TCR diversity increase, unlike peripheral T cells.

The time point here: after preoperative PTX-NDP chemotherapy. This CDR3 comprises 15 residues. J lost 4 bases, V lost 6 bases, and 8 bases had no gene match. Germline CDR1 reads SGHVS; CDR2 reads FNYEAQ. Sampling took place from a patient given preoperative chemotherapy. The clonotype originates from a human donor with esophageal squamous cell carcinoma. The donor label of this sample is uncertain. The J gene is TRBJ2-1, the V gene TRBV7-6; 8 nucleotides align to TRBD1. CDR3: CASSKSGTGYNEQFF. The DNA for the CDR3 is TGTGCCAGCAGTAAATCCGGGACAGGTTACAATGAGCAGTTCTTC. The full variable domain, with the rest looked up from reference TRBV7-6 and TRBJ2-1, is GAGVSQSPRYKVTKRGQDVALRCDPISGHVSLYWYRQALGQGPEFLTYFNYEAQQDKSGLPNDRFSAERPEGSISTLTIQRTEQRDSAMYRCASSKSGTGYNEQFFGPGTRLTVL.